This TCR beta chain was identified in a study of human T cells and chemical hapten exposure. The time point was: pre-sensitization, week 0. Treatment given: therapeutic diphenylcyclopropenone sensitization with weekly scalp DPC. Non-pregnant alopecia patients aged 18 to 70, suitable for DPC therapy. In regard to this clonotype: A single base separates this from a much larger clone, so it may be a read error.

The CDR3 has 12 residues. Germline CDR1 SGDLS, CDR2 YYNGEE. V gave up 0 bases and J gave up 3 bases, with 2 bases separating them. As the library was built, unique molecular identifiers were attached to individual cDNA molecules. TCRdb re-analysed the RACE reads in MiXCR, keeping a single row per CDR3 protein. Among 52,000 or so distinct CDR3 sequences listed, roughly a tenth were seen once. The gene calls are TRBV9 and TRBJ2-3; D remains unclear. This TCR was sampled from a man between 35 and 55 years old with alopecia areata. Some clones in this sample may be carry-over from other donors' samples. The material was whole blood, obtained in connection with sensitization to the hapten diphenylcyclopropenone (DPC). The CDR3 DNA follows: TGTGCCAGCAGCGTAGATACAGATACGCAGTATTTT. Protein sequence: CASSVDTDTQYF.